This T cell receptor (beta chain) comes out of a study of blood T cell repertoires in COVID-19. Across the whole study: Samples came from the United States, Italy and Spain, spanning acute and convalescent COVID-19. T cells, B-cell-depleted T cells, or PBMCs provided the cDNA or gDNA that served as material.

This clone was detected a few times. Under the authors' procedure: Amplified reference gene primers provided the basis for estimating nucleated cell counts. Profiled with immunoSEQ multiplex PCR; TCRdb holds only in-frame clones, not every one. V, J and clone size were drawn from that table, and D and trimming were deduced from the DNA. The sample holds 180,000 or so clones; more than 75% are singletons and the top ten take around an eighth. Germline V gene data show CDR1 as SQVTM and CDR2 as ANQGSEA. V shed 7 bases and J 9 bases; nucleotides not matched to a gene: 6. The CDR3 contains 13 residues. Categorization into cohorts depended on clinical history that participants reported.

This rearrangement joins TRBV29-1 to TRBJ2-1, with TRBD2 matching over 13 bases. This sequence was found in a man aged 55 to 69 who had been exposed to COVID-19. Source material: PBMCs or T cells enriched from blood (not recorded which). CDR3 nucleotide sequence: TGCAGCGCCCGGACTAGCGGGAGTGGTGAGCAGTTCTTC. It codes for CSARTSGSGEQFF.